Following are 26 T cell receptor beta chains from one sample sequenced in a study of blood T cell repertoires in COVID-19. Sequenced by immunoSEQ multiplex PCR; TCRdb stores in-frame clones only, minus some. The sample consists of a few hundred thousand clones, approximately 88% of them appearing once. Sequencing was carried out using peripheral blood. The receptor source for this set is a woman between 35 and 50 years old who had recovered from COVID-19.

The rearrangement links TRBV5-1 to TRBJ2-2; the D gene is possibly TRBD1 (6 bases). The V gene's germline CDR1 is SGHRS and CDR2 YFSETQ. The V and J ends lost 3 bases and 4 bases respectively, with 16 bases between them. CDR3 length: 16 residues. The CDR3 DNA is TGCGCCAGCAGCTCCCAACAGGGTGGGGTCACCGGGGAGCTGTTTTTT. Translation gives CASSSQQGGVTGELFF.

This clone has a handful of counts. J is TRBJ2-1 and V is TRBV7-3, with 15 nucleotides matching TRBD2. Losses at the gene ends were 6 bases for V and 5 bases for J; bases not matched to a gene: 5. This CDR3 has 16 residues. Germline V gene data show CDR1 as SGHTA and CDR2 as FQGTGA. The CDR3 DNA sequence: TGTGCCAGCAGTCCGGGACTAGCGGGAGGACACAATGAGCAGTTCTTC. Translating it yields CASSPGLAGGHNEQFF.

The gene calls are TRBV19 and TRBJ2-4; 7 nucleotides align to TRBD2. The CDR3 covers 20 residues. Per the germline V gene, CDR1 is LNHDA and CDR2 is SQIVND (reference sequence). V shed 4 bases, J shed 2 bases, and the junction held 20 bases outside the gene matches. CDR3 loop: CASSKRVGSRESATKNIQYF. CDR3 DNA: TGTGCCAGTAGTAAGAGGGTTGGGTCGCGGGAGAGTGCGACCAAAAACATTCAGTACTTC. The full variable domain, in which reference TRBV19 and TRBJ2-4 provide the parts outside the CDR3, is DGGITQSPKYLFRKEGQNVTLSCEQNLNHDAMYWYRQDPGQGLRLIYYSQIVNDFQKGDIAEGYSVSREKKESFPLTVTSAQKNPTAFYLCASSKRVGSRESATKNIQYFGAGTRLSVL.

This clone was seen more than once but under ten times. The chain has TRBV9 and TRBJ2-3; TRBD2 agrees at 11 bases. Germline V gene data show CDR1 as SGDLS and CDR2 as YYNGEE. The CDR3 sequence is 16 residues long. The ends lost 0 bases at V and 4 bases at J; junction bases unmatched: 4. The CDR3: CASSVVAGGLADTQYF. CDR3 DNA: TGTGCCAGCAGCGTAGTAGCGGGAGGGCTCGCAGATACGCAGTATTTT.

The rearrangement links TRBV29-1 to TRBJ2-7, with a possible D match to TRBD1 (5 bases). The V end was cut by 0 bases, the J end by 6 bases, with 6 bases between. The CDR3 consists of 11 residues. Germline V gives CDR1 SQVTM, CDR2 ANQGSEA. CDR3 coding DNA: TGCAGCGTTGAAGAGCAGGGCGAGCAGTACTTC. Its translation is CSVEEQGEQYF.

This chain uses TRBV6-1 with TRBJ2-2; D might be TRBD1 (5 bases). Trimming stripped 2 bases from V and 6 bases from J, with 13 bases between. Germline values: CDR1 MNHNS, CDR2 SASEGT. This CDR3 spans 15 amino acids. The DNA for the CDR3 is TGTGCCAGCAGTGAACAGGGAAGGGGTGCCGGGGAGCTGTTTTTT. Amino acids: CASSEQGRGAGELFF.

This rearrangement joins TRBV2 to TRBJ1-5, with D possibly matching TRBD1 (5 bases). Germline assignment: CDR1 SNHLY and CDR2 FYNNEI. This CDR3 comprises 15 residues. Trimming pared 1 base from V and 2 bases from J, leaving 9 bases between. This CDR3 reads CASSEGRVGNQPQHF. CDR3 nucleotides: TGTGCCAGCAGTGAAGGCAGGGTGGGCAATCAGCCCCAGCATTTT.

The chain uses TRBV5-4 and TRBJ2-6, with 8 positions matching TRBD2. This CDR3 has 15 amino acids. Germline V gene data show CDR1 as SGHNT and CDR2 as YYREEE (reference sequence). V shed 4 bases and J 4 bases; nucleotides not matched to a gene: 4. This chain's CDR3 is CASSPGGAGANVLTF. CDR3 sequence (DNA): TGTGCCAGCAGCCCGGGGGGGGCCGGGGCCAACGTCCTGACTTTC. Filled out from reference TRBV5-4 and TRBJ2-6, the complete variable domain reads ETGVTQSPTHLIKTRGQQVTLRCSSQSGHNTVSWYQQALGQGPQFIFQYYREEENGRGNFPPRFSGLQFPNYSSELNVNALELDDSALYLCASSPGGAGANVLTFGAGSRLTVL.

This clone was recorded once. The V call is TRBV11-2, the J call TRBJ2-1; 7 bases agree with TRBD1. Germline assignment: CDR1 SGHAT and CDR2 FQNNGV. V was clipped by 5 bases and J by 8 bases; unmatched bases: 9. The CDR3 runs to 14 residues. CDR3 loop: CASSLGRGGYEQFF. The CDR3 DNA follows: TGTGCCAGCAGCCTCGGCAGAGGGGGCTATGAGCAGTTCTTC.

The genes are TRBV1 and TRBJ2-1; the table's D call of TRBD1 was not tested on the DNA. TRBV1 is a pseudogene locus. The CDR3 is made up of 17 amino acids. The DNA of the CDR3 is TGCACCAGCAGCCGATTTTTTTACAGGGGGCTCAGGGGTGAGCAGTTCTTC. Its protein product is CTSSRFFYRGLRGEQFF.

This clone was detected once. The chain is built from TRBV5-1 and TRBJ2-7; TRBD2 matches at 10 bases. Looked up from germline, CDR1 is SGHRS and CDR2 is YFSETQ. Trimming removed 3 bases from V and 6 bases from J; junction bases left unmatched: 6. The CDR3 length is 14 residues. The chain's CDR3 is CASSWTSGDLEQYF. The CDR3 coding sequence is TGCGCCAGCAGCTGGACTAGCGGAGACCTCGAGCAGTACTTC.

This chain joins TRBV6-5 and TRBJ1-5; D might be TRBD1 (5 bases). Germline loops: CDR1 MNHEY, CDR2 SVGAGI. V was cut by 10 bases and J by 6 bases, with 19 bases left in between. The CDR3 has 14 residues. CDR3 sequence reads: CATTTGGGLQPQHF. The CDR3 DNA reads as TGTGCCACCACGACCGGGGGAGGGCTTCAGCCCCAGCATTTT.

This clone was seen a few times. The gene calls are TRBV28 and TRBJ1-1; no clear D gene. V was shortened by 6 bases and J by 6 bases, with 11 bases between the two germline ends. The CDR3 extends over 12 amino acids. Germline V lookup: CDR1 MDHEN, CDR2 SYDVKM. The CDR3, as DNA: TGTGCCAGCAGCGGGGTTGTGGCTGAAGCTTTCTTT. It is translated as CASSGVVAEAFF.

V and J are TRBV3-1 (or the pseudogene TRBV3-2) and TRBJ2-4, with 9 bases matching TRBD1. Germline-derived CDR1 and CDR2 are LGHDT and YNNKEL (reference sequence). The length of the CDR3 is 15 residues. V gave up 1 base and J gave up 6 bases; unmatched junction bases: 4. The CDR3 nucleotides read TGTGCCAGCAGCCAAGCCCAACAGGGGGCAAACATTCAGTACTTC. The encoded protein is CASSQAQQGANIQYF.

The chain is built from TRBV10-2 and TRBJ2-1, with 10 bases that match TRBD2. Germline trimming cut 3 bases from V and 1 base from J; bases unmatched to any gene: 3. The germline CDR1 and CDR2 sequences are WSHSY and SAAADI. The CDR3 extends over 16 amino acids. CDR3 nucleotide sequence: TGCGCCAGCAGTGATCTAGCGGGAGTTTCCTACAATGAGCAGTTCTTC. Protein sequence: CASSDLAGVSYNEQFF.

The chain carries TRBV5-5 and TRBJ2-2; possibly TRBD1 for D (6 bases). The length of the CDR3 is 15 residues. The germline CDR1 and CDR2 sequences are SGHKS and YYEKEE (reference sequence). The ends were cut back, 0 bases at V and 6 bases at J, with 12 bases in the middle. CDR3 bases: TGTGCCAGCAGCTTGGTTCCTGGGGGCCCCGGGGAGCTGTTTTTT. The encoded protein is CASSLVPGGPGELFF.

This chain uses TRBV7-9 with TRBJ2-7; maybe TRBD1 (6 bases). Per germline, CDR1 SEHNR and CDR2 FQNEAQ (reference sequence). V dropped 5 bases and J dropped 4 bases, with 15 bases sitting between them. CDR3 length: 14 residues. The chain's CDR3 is CASSPKGVGYEQYF. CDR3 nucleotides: TGTGCCAGCAGCCCGAAGGGGGTAGGGTACGAGCAGTACTTC. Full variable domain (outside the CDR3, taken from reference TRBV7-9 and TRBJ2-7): DTGVSQNPRHKITKRGQNVTFRCDPISEHNRLYWYRQTLGQGPEFLTYFQNEAQLEKSRLLSDRFSAERPKGSFSTLEIQRTEQGDSAMYLCASSPKGVGYEQYFGPGTRLTVT.

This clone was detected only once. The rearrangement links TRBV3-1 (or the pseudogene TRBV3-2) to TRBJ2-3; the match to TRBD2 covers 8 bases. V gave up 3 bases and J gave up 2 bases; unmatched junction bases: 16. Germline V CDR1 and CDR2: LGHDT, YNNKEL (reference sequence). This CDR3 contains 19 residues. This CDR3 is CASSHSVLLADNLTDTQYF. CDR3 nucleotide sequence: TGTGCCAGCAGCCATTCCGTATTACTAGCGGACAACCTCACAGATACGCAGTATTTT.

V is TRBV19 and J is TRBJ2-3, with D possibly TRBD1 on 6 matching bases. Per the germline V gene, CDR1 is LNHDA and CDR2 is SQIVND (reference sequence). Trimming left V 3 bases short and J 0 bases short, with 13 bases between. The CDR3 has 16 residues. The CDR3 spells CASSMGQGTSTDTQYF. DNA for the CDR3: TGTGCCAGTAGTATGGGGCAGGGGACAAGCACAGATACGCAGTATTTT.

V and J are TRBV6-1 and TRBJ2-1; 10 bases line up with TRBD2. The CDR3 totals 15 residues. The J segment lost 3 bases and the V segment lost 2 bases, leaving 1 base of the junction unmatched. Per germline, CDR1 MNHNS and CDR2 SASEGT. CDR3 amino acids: CASSELAGDYNEQFF. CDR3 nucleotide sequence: TGTGCCAGCAGTGAACTAGCGGGAGACTACAATGAGCAGTTCTTC.

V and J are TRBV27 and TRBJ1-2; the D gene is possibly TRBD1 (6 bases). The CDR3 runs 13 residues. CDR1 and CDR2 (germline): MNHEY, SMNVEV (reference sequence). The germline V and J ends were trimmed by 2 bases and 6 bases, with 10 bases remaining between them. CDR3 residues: CASSLNWGHGYTF. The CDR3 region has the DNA TGTGCCAGCAGTTTAAATTGGGGGCATGGCTACACCTTC.

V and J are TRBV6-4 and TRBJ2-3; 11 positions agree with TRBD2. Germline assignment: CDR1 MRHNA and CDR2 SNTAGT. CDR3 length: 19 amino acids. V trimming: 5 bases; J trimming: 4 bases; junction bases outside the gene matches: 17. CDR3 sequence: CASSTAMTSGTPTPDTQYF. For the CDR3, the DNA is TGTGCCAGCAGTACAGCCATGACTAGCGGGACACCGACCCCAGATACGCAGTATTTT.

CDR3 region: CASSRTLRGGPIHEQYF. The CDR3, as DNA: TGCGCCAGCAGCCGAACCTTGCGGGGGGGCCCCATCCACGAGCAGTACTTC. The chain is built from TRBV4-1 and TRBJ2-7; 9 bases are a match to TRBD2. V was pared by 4 bases and J by 5 bases, with 15 bases of the junction left unmatched. The CDR3 sequence is 17 residues long. Germline V gene lookup returns CDR1 MGHRA and CDR2 YSYEKL.

For the CDR3, the DNA is TGTGCCACCAAAGACAAATCGGGAGGTTTCGATGAGCAGTTCTTC. It encodes CATKDKSGGFDEQFF. V usage is TRBV24-1 and J usage is TRBJ2-1; 7 nucleotides line up with TRBD2. V lost 8 bases and J lost 8; bases outside the gene matches: 14. CDR1 and CDR2 (germline): KGHDR, SFDVKD. The CDR3 consists of 15 residues.

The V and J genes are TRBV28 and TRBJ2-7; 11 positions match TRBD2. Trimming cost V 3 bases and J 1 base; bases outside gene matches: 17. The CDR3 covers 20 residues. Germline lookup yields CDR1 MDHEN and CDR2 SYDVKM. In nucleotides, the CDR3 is TGTGCCAGCAGTTTTCTTCCCTTTTCCACCGGACTAGCGGGTTCCTACGAGCAGTACTTC. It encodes CASSFLPFSTGLAGSYEQYF.

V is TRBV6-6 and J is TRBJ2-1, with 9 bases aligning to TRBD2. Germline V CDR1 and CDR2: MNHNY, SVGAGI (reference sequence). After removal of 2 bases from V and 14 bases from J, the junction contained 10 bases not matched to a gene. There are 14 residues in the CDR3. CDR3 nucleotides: TGTGCCAGCAGTTACGGCGGGACTAGCAACGGGGAGTTCTTC. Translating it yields CASSYGGTSNGEFF.